This T cell receptor (beta chain) was sequenced in a study of T-cell reconstitution after alpha-beta-depleted transplantation in children. Construction of the TCRbeta library involved unique molecular identifiers. TCRdb processed the PCR reads anew with MiXCR; each CDR3 protein has one entry. The data show almost 500,000 distinct CDR3 sequences, roughly a tenth seen once. The ends lost 3 bases at V and 3 bases at J; junction bases unmatched: 8. There are 15 residues in the CDR3. CDR1 is MNHNS, CDR2 SASEGT, per germline. This clonotype was counted many times. Its antigen is not known. Findings of the study overall: It was newly produced T cells that mostly accounted for T-cell counts and diversity one year after transplant. Alpha-beta T cells present about two months after transplant were reported to originate from several hundred expanded graft clones. Day-60 TCRbeta diversity that was high in some patients was derived from surviving recipient T cells and thymic progenitors.

The clonotype was recovered from a child under 10 years old with inherited bone marrow failure, due to receive a stem cell transplant. The V call is TRBV6-1, the J call TRBJ2-7; 7 bases are a match to TRBD2. The sample here was PBMCs, taken before TCRalphabeta/CD19-depleted stem cell transplant. The chain's CDR3 is CASSDLTGGSYEQYF. The CDR3 region has the DNA TGTGCCAGCAGTGACCTTACTGGCGGGAGCTACGAGCAGTACTTC.